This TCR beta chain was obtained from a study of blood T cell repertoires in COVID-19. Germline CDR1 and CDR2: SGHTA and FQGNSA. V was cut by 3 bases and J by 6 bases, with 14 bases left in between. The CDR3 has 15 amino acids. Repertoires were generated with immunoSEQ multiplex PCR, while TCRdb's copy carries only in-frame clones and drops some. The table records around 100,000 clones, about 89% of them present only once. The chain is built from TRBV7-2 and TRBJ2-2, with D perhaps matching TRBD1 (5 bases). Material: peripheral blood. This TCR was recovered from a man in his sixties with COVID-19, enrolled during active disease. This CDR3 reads CASSFEDIRPGELFF. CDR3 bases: TGTGCCAGCAGCTTTGAGGACATCAGGCCCGGGGAGCTGTTTTTT.